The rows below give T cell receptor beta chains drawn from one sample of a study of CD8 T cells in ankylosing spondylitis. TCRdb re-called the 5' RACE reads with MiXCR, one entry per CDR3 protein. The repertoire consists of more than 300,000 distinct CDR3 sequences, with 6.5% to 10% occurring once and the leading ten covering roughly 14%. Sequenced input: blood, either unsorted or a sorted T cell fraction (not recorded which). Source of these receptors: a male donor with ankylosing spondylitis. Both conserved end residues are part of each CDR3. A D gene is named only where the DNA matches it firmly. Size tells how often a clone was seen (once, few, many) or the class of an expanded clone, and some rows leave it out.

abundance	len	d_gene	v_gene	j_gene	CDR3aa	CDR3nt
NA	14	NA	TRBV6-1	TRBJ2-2	CASIVRTATGELFF	TGTGCCAGCATCGTAAGGACTGCAACCGGGGAGCTGTTTTTT
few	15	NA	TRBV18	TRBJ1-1	CASSLNQGADTEAFF	TGTGCCAGCTCGCTAAATCAAGGGGCGGACACTGAAGCTTTCTTT
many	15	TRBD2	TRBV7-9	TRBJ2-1	CASSFGGRAGNEQFF	TGTGCCAGCAGCTTTGGCGGGAGGGCCGGCAATGAGCAGTTCTTC
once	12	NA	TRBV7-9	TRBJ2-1	CASSLETGEQFF	TGTGCCAGCAGCTTAGAAACGGGTGAGCAGTTCTTC
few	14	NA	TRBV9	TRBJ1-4	CASSVTSGRGKLFF	TGTGCCAGCAGCGTCACCTCGGGGAGGGGAAAACTGTTTTTT
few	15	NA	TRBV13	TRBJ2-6	CASSLAFSGANVLTF	TGTGCCAGCAGCCTTGCATTCTCTGGGGCCAACGTCCTGACTTTC
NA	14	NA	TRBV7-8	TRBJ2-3	CASSLRLAPDTQYF	TGTGCCAGCAGCTTAAGGCTAGCCCCAGATACGCAGTATTTT
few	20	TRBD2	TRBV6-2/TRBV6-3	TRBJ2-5	CASSYSRLPGLAGAQETQYF	TGTGCCAGCAGTTACTCGAGACTGCCGGGGCTAGCGGGGGCCCAAGAGACCCAGTACTTC
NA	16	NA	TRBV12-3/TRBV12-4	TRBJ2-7	CASSFAGEYFPYEQYF	TGTGCCAGCAGTTTCGCAGGGGAATATTTCCCCTACGAGCAGTACTTC
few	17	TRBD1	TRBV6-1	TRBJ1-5	CASRGGQGRYSNQPQHF	TGTGCCAGCAGGGGCGGACAGGGCAGATATAGCAATCAGCCCCAGCATTTT
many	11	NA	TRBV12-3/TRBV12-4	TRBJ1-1	CASSWGTEAFF	TGTGCCAGCAGTTGGGGGACTGAAGCTTTCTTT
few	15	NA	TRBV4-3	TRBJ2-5	CASSQDSGGWETQYF	TGCGCCAGCAGCCAAGATTCCGGGGGATGGGAGACCCAGTACTTC
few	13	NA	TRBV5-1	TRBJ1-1	CASSLVWDTEAFF	TGCGCCAGCAGCTTGGTATGGGATACTGAAGCTTTCTTT
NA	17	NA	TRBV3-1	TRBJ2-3	CASSQTPSSTGTDTQYF	TGTGCCAGCAGCCAAACACCTTCTTCGACAGGCACAGATACGCAGTATTTT
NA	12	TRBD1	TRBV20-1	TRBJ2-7	CSATDRGLEQYF	TGCAGTGCTACAGACAGGGGGCTTGAGCAGTACTTC
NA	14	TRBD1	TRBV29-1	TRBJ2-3	CSVALGQGTDTQYF	TGCAGCGTTGCCCTGGGACAGGGGACAGATACGCAGTATTTT
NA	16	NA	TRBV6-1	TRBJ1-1	CASSDFAGGVRSEAFF	TGTGCCAGCAGTGATTTCGCGGGGGGAGTTCGTTCTGAAGCTTTCTTT
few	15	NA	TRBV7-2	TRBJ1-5	CASSLASGNNQPQHF	TGTGCCAGCAGCTTAGCGTCAGGGAACAATCAGCCCCAGCATTTT